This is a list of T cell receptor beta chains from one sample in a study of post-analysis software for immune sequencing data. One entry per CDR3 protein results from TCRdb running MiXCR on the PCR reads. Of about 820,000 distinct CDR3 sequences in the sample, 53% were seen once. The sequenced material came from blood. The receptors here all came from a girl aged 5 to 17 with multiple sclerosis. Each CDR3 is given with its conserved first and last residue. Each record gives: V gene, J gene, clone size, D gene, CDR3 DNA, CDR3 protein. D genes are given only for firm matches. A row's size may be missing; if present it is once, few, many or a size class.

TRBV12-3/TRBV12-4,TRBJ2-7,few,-,TGTGCCAGCAGTTTGCTGCAGACCTACGAGCAGTACTTC,CASSLLQTYEQYF
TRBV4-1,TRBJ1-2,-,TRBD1,TGCGCCAGCAGATATCCGGGACAGAGCTATGGCTACACCTTC,CASRYPGQSYGYTF
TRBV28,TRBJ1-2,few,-,TGTGCCAGCAGCCCAGGAGCACGCTACACCTTC,CASSPGARYTF
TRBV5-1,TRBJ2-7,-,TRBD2,TGCGCCAGCAGCTTGGAGGGTAGCGGGGCCTACGAGCAGTACTTC,CASSLEGSGAYEQYF
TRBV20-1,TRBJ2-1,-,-,TGCAGTGCTAGAGGTTCGACGATGCAAAGGTACAATGAGCAGTTCTTC,CSARGSTMQRYNEQFF
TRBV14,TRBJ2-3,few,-,TGTGCCAGCAGCCAAGACCCACCCTACACAGATACGCAGTATTTT,CASSQDPPYTDTQYF
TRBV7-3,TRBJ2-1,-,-,TGTGCCAGCAGCCTCACTGCTTACAATGAGCAGTTCTTC,CASSLTAYNEQFF
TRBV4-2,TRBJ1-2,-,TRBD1,TGTGCCGGCAGCCAGGGGACAGGGCACTATGGCTACACCTTC,CAGSQGTGHYGYTF
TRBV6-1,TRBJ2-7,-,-,TGTGCCAGCAGGGGGACCGCGGCCTACGAGCAGTACTTC,CASRGTAAYEQYF
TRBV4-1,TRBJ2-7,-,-,TGCGCCAGCAGCCAAGAACCCGCCAAAGCCTACGAGCAGTACTTC,CASSQEPAKAYEQYF